The sequence of this T cell receptor beta chain was determined in a study of blood T cell repertoires in COVID-19. In the source study's methods: Estimates of nucleated cell counts were drawn from the amplification of reference gene primers. Assay: immunoSEQ multiplex PCR; the TCRdb copy retains only in-frame clones and omits some. The V and J calls and the clone size are those of that table, but D and trimming were determined from the DNA. The sample carries roughly 250,000 clones, approximately 80% recorded once. This CDR3 has 13 residues. Trimming cost V 0 bases and J 8 bases, with 10 bases left between them. Looked up from germline, CDR1 is KGHSH and CDR2 is LQKENI.

The sample consisted of peripheral blood. The J gene is TRBJ1-2, the V gene TRBV18; no definite D call. This TCR was sampled from a woman aged 80 or over with active or convalescent COVID-19. CDR3 loop: CASSPPTGTGYTF. In nucleotides, the CDR3 is TGTGCCAGCTCACCACCTACGGGAACGGGCTACACCTTC.